What follows are 17 T cell receptor beta chains derived from one specimen sequenced in a study of shared clonotypes between healthy human individuals. The data were produced by immunoSEQ multiplex PCR, yet TCRdb's version contains in-frame clones alone and is incomplete. The table records more than 1.2 million clones, around 98.5% of them present only once. Specimen: naive CD4+ T cells sorted from blood. The subset denotes: CD45RA+ positively selected. The receptors stem from a man aged 25-45 years in good health.

The chain has TRBV7-2 and TRBJ2-5; D not certain. From germline, CDR1 is SGHTA and CDR2 FQGNSA. Trimming removed 5 bases at V and 5 bases at J, with 15 bases between. The CDR3 has 14 residues. This chain's CDR3 is CASSRVSGAETQYF. CDR3 nucleotides: TGTGCCAGCAGCCGTGTTTCAGGAGCGGAGACCCAGTACTTC.

About this clone itself: The sample holds other DNA sequences that translate to the same CDR3. The J gene is TRBJ2-7, the V gene TRBV20-1; no definite D call. Germline assignment: CDR1 DFQATT and CDR2 SNEGSKA (reference sequence). The CDR3 spans 11 residues. V was cut by 6 bases and J by 4 bases, with 10 bases left in between. The CDR3 protein is CSASPDYEQYF. The CDR3 DNA reads as TGCAGTGCAAGCCCAGATTACGAGCAGTACTTC.

The chain recombines TRBV27 with TRBJ2-7; D call uncertain. Germline V CDR1 and CDR2: MNHEY, SMNVEV (reference sequence). Trimming left V 8 bases short and J 1 base short, with 21 bases between. CDR3 length: 16 residues. The CDR3, as DNA: TGTGCCAGCGGGCCCAAGACCAGCACCCCTTCCTACGAGCAGTACTTC. Translation: CASGPKTSTPSYEQYF.

This chain uses TRBV13 with TRBJ2-3; D is undetermined. Germline V gives CDR1 PRHDT, CDR2 FYEKMQ (reference sequence). This CDR3 contains 15 residues. The V gene lost 2 bases and the J gene lost 5 bases, with 14 bases spanning the gap. For the CDR3, the DNA is TGTGCCAGCAGCTTAAGGACCCCGACTGGAGATACGCAGTATTTT. It translates to CASSLRTPTGDTQYF.

The rearrangement uses TRBV18 and TRBJ2-1, with 10 positions matching TRBD1. The CDR3 totals 17 residues. J was trimmed by 5 bases and V by 6 bases; bases with no gene match: 13. The V gene's germline CDR1 is KGHSH and CDR2 LQKENI. The CDR3: CASSPLPRGQGNNEQFF. As DNA, the CDR3 is TGTGCCAGCTCGCCCTTACCAAGGGGACAGGGGAACAATGAGCAGTTCTTC.

The V call is TRBV10-2, the J call TRBJ2-1; 9 bases are shared with TRBD1. The CDR3 loop spans 16 amino acids. The V gene's germline CDR1 is WSHSY and CDR2 SAAADI. V trimming: 2 bases; J trimming: 5 bases; junction bases outside the gene matches: 7. The CDR3 is CASSEIQGAGNNEQFF. CDR3 in DNA: TGCGCCAGCAGTGAGATACAGGGGGCAGGGAACAATGAGCAGTTCTTC.

The chain has TRBV6-1 and TRBJ2-5; no definite D call. This CDR3 is built from 12 residues. Between the trimmed V and J ends, which lost 1 base and 7 bases, there was a span of 7 bases. Germline CDR1 reads MNHNS; CDR2 reads SASEGT. CDR3 amino acids: CASSEVSGTQYF. Here the CDR3 DNA reads TGTGCCAGCAGTGAAGTATCGGGGACCCAGTACTTC.

The chain is built from TRBV7-2 and TRBJ2-1; TRBD2 aligns across 7 bases. The CDR3 spans 13 residues. V shed 6 bases and J 2 bases; nucleotides not matched to a gene: 1. The germline V gene encodes CDR1 SGHTA and CDR2 FQGNSA. CDR3 bases: TGTGCCAGCAGGACTAGCCCCTACAATGAGCAGTTCTTC. It encodes CASRTSPYNEQFF.

In DNA form, the CDR3 reads TGTGCCATCAGTCTAGCGGGGGGCCAAGAGACCCAGTACTTC. This codes for CAISLAGGQETQYF. The J gene is TRBJ2-5, the V gene TRBV10-3; 11 bases are shared with TRBD2. CDR1 is ENHRY and CDR2 is SYGVKD in the germline V gene. Trimming cost V 5 bases and J 1 base; bases outside gene matches: 0. The CDR3 contains 14 residues.

The V call is TRBV19, the J call TRBJ2-1; 11 bases align to TRBD2. Germline CDR1 reads LNHDA; CDR2 reads SQIVND (reference sequence). The CDR3 covers 17 residues. V shed 5 bases and J 8 bases; nucleotides not matched to a gene: 14. The chain's CDR3 is CASSSRRGTSGHDEQFF. DNA for the CDR3: TGTGCCAGTAGTTCTCGGCGCGGGACTAGCGGTCATGATGAGCAGTTCTTC.

This chain connects TRBV11-2 to TRBJ2-7; 9 nucleotides align to TRBD2. CDR3 length equals 17 residues. Per the germline V gene, CDR1 is SGHAT and CDR2 is FQNNGV. V trimming: 4 bases; J trimming: 0 bases; junction bases outside the gene matches: 10. CDR3 in DNA: TGTGCCAGCAGCTATCCAGCAGCGGGAGGACCCTCCTACGAGCAGTACTTC. Its translation is CASSYPAAGGPSYEQYF.

The CDR3 DNA follows: TGTGCCAGCTCACCAGGCAGCCCCAACACTGAAGCTTTCTTT. It is translated as CASSPGSPNTEAFF. The V gene is TRBV18, the J gene TRBJ1-1, with D unresolved. Trimming shortened V by 2 bases and J by 2 bases, and 9 bases separated the two germline ends. Germline V lookup: CDR1 KGHSH, CDR2 LQKENI. The CDR3 loop spans 14 amino acids.

This clone was recorded once. The gene calls are TRBV6-1 and TRBJ2-3, with D possibly TRBD1 on 5 matching bases. Trimming shortened V by 11 bases and J by 3 bases, and 15 bases separated the two germline ends. The CDR3 has 13 residues. CDR1 and CDR2 (germline): MNHNS, SASEGT. For the CDR3, the DNA is TGTGCCGGCCGACAGATTGGGACAGATACGCAGTATTTT. It specifies CAGRQIGTDTQYF.

The chain uses TRBV18 and TRBJ2-1; TRBD1 is a possible D gene (5 bases). CDR3 size: 17 residues. The ends were cut back, 6 bases at V and 6 bases at J, with 24 bases in the middle. Germline CDR1 is KGHSH and CDR2 is LQKENI. The CDR3 sequence is CASSLQTDSLDGNEQFF. DNA of the CDR3: TGTGCCAGCTCGCTCCAGACAGACTCCTTAGACGGCAATGAGCAGTTCTTC.

This clone came up once. The chain carries TRBV28 and TRBJ2-7; D may match TRBD1 or TRBD2 (5 bases each). CDR3 length equals 14 residues. Trimming removed 6 bases from V and 4 bases from J, with 16 bases in between. The germline gives CDR1 MDHEN, CDR2 SYDVKM. The CDR3 region has the DNA TGTGCCAGCAGGAGTGGGGACGTACATTACGAGCAGTACTTC. Amino acids: CASRSGDVHYEQYF.

V is TRBV10-1 and J is TRBJ2-3; D ambiguous. The CDR3 extends over 16 amino acids. The germline V gene has CDR1 WNHNN and CDR2 SYGVQD (reference sequence). V gave up 2 bases and J gave up 1 base, with 13 bases separating them. The CDR3 bases are TGCGCCAGCAGTGAGGGGCTGTCGGTGGGCACAGATACGCAGTATTTT. Translation: CASSEGLSVGTDTQYF.

The J gene is TRBJ1-5, the V gene TRBV28; a possible D gene is TRBD1 (6 bases). V dropped 7 bases and J dropped 0 bases, with 25 bases sitting between them. The germline V gene has CDR1 MDHEN and CDR2 SYDVKM. CDR3 length equals 19 residues. CDR3 sequence reads: CASNPVRGATDSSNQPQHF. The CDR3 coding sequence is TGTGCCAGCAACCCAGTACGGGGGGCCACCGATTCTAGCAATCAGCCCCAGCATTTT. Drawing the rest from reference TRBV28 and TRBJ1-5, the complete variable domain is DVKVTQSSRYLVKRTGEKVFLECVQDMDHENMFWYRQDPGLGLRLIYFSYDVKMKEKGDIPEGYSVSREKKERFSLILESASTNQTSMYLCASNPVRGATDSSNQPQHFGDGTRLSIL.